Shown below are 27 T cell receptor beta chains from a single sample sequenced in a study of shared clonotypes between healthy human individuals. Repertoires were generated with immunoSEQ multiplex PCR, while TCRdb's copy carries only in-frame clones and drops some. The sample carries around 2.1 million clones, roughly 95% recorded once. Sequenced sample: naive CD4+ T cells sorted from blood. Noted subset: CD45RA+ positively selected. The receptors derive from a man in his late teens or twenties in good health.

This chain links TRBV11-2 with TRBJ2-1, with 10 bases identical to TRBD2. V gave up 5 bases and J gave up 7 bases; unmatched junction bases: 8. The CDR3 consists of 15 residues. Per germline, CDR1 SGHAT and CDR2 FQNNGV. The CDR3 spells CASSPLQRGGNEQFF. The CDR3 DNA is TGTGCCAGCAGCCCCCTCCAGCGGGGGGGGAATGAGCAGTTCTTC.

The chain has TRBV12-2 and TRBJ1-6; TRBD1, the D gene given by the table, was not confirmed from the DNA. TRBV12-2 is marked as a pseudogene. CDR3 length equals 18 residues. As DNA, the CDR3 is TGTGCAAGTCGCTCCAGGACAGCCCCAAGGACCTATAATTCACCCCTCCACTTT. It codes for CASRSRTAPRTYNSPLHF.

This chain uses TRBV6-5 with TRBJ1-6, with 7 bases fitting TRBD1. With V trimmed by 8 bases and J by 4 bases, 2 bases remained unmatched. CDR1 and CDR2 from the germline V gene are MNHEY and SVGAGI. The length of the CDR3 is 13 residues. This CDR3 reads CASQTGYNSPLHF. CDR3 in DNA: TGTGCCAGCCAGACAGGGTATAATTCACCCCTCCACTTT.

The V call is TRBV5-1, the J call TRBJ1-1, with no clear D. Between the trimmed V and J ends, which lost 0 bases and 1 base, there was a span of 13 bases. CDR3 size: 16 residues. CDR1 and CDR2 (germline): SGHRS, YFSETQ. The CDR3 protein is CASSLVAPSGNTEAFF. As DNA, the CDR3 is TGCGCCAGCAGCTTGGTTGCACCGTCTGGGAACACTGAAGCTTTCTTT.

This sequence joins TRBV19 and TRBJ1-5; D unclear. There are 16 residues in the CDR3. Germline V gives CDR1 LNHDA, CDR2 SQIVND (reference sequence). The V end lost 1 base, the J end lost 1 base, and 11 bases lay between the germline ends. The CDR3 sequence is CASSIGGGPSNQPQHF. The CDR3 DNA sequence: TGTGCCAGTAGTATAGGTGGAGGACCGAGCAATCAGCCCCAGCATTTT.

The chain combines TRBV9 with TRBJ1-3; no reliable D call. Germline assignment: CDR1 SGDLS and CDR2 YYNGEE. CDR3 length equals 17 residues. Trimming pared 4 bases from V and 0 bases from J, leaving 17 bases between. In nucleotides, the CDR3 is TGTGCCAGCAGCATGGGTGGGTCATCCCCCTCTGGAAACACCATATATTTT. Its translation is CASSMGGSSPSGNTIYF.

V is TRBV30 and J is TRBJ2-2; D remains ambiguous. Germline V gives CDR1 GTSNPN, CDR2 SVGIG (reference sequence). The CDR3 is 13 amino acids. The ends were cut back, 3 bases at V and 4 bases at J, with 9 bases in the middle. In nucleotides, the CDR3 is TGTGCCTGGAGGGCGTCGTTCACCGGGGAGCTGTTTTTT. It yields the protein CAWRASFTGELFF.

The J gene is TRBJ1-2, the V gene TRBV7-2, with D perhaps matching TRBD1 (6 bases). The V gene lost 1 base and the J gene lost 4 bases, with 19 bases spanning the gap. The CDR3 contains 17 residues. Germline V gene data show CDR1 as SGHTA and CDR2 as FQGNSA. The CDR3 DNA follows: TGTGCCAGCAGCTTAGACCCACAGGGACGACGGGGCTATGGCTACACCTTC. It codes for CASSLDPQGRRGYGYTF. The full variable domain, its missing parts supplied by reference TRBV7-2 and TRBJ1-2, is GAGVSQSPSNKVTEKGKDVELRCDPISGHTALYWYRQSLGQGLEFLIYFQGNSAPDKSGLPSDRFSAERTGGSVSTLTIQRTQQEDSAVYLCASSLDPQGRRGYGYTFGSGTRLTVV.

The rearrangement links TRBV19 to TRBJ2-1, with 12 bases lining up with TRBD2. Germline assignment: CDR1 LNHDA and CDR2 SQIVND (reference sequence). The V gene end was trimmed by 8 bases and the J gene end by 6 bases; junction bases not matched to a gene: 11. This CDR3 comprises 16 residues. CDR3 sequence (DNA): TGTGCCAGTGGGCGACTAGCGGGAGATGGATCCAATGAGCAGTTCTTC. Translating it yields CASGRLAGDGSNEQFF.

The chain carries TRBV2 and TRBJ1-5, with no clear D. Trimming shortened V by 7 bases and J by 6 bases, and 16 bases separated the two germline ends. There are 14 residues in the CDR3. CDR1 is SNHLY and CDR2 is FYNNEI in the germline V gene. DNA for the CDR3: TGTGCCAGCACTAGGTCGACATCAGGTCAGCCCCAGCATTTT. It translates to CASTRSTSGQPQHF.

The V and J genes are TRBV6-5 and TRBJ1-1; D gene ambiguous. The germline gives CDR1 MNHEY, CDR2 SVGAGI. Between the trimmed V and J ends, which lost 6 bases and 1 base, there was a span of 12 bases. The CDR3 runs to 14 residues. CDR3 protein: CASSPSRGNTEAFF. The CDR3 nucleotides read TGTGCCAGCAGCCCCTCAAGAGGGAACACTGAAGCTTTCTTT.

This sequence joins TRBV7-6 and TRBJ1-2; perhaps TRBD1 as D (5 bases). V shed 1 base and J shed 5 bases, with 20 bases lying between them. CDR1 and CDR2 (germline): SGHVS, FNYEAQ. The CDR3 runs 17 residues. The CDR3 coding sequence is TGTGCCAGCAGCTTAGGATCAGGGCAGGGCGCCTCTTATGGCTACACCTTC. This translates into CASSLGSGQGASYGYTF.

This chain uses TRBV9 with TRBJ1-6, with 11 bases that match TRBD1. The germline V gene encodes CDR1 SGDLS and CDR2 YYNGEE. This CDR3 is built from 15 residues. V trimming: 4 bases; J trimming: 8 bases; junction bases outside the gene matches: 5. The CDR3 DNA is TGTGCCAGCAGCATCCTGGGACAGGGGGATTCACCCCTCCACTTT. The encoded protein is CASSILGQGDSPLHF.

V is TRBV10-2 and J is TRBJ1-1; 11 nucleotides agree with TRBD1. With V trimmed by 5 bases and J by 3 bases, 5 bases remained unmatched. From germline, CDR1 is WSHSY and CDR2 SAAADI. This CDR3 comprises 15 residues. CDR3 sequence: CASSIRDRGDTEAFF. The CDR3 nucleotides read TGCGCCAGCAGTATCCGGGACAGGGGGGACACTGAAGCTTTCTTT.

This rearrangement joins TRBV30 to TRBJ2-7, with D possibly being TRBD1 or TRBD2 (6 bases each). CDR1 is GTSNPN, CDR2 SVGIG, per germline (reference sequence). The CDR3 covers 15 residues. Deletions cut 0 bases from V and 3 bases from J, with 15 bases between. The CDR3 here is CAWSVQGGFGYEQYF. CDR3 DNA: TGTGCCTGGAGTGTACAGGGAGGTTTCGGCTACGAGCAGTACTTC.

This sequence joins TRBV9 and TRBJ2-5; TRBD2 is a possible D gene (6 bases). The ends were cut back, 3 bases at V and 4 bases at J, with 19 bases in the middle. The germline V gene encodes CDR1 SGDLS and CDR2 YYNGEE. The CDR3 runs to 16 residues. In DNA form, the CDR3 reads TGTGCCAGCAGCGCCTTGGGGGGTCCTCGGGGAGAGACCCAGTACTTC. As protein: CASSALGGPRGETQYF.

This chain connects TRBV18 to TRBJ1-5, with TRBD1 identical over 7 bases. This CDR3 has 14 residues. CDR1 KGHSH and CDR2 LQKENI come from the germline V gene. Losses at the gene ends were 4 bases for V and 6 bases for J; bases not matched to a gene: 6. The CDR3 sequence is CASSLGQERQPQHF. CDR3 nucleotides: TGTGCCAGCTCACTCGGACAGGAGCGTCAGCCCCAGCATTTT.

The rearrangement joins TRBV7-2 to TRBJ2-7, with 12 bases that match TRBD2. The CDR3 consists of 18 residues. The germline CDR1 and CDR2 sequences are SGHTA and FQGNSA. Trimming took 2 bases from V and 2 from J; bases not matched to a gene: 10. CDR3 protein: CASSLRTGGLAGTYEQYF. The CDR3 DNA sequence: TGTGCCAGCAGCTTAAGGACAGGGGGACTAGCGGGTACCTACGAGCAGTACTTC. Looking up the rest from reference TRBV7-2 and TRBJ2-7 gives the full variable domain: GAGVSQSPSNKVTEKGKDVELRCDPISGHTALYWYRQSLGQGLEFLIYFQGNSAPDKSGLPSDRFSAERTGGSVSTLTIQRTQQEDSAVYLCASSLRTGGLAGTYEQYFGPGTRLTVT.

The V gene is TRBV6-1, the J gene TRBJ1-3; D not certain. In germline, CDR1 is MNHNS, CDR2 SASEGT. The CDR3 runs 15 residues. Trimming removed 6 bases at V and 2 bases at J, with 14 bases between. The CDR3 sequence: CASSRREGAGNTIYF. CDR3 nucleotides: TGTGCCAGCAGCCGAAGGGAGGGAGCTGGAAACACCATATATTTT.

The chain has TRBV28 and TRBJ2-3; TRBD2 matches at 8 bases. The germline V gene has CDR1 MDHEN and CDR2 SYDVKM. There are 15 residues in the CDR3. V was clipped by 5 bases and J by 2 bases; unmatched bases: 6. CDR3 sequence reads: CASSPASGYTDTQYF. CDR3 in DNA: TGTGCCAGCAGTCCGGCTAGCGGGTACACAGATACGCAGTATTTT.

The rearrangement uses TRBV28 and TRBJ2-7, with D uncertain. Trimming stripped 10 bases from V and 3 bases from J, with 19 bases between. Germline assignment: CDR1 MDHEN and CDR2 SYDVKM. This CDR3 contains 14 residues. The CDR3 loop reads CATSLEFRRYEQYF. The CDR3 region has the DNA TGTGCCACCTCCTTGGAGTTCAGACGCTACGAGCAGTACTTC.

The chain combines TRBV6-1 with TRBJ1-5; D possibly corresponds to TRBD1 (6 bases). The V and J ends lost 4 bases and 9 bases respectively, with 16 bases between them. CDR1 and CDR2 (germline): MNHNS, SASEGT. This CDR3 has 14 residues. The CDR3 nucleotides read TGTGCCAGCAGTGTAGGGGGAGGCCTAGGGCCCCAGCATTTT. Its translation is CASSVGGGLGPQHF.

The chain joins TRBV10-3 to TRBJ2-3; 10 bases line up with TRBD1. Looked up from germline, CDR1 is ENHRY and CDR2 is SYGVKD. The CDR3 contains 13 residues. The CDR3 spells CAAGTGDTDTQYF. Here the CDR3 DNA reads TGTGCGGCCGGGACAGGGGACACAGATACGCAGTATTTT.

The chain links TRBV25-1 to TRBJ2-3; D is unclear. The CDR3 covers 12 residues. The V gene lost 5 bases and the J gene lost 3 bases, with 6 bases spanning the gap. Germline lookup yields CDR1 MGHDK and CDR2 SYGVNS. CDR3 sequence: CASSMGTDTQYF. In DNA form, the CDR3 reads TGTGCCAGCAGTATGGGAACAGATACGCAGTATTTT.

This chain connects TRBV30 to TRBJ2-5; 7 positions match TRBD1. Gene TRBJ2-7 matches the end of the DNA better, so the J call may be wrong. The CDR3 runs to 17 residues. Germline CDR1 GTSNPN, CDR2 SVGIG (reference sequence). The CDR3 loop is CAWSPHYLRDSTYEQYF. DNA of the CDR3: TGTGCCTGGAGTCCACATTACCTCAGGGACAGCACCTACGAGCAGTACTTC.

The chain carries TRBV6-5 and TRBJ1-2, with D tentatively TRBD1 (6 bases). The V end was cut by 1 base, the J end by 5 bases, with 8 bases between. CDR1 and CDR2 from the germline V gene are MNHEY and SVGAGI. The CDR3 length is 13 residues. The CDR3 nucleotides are TGTGCCAGCAGTTACTTCCAGGGGTATGGCTACACCTTC. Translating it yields CASSYFQGYGYTF.

The CDR3 reads CASSPGEQGAREQYF. CDR3 nucleotide sequence: TGTGCCAGCTCCCCGGGCGAGCAGGGGGCTCGTGAGCAGTACTTC. This sequence joins TRBV18 and TRBJ2-7, with TRBD1 matching over 8 bases. The ends lost 6 bases at V and 7 bases at J; junction bases unmatched: 14. Germline V gives CDR1 KGHSH, CDR2 LQKENI. CDR3 length equals 15 residues.